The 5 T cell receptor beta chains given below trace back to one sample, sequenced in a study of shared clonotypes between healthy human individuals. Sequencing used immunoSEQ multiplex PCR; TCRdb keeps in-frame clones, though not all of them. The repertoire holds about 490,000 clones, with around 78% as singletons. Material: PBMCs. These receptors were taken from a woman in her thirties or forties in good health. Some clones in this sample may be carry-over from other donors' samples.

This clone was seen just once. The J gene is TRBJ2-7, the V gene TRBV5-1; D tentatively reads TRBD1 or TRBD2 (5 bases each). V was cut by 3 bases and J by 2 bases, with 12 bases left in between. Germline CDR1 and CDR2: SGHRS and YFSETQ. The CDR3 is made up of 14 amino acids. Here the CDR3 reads CASSYWDGTYEQYF. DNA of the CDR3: TGCGCCAGCAGCTACTGGGACGGAACCTACGAGCAGTACTTC.

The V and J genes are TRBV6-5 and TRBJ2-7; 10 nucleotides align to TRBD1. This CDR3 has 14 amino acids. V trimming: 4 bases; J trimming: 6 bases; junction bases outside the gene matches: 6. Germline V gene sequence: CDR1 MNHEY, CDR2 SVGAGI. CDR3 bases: TGTGCCAGCAGTTGGAGACAGGGGGCGTCCGAGCAGTACTTC. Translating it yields CASSWRQGASEQYF.

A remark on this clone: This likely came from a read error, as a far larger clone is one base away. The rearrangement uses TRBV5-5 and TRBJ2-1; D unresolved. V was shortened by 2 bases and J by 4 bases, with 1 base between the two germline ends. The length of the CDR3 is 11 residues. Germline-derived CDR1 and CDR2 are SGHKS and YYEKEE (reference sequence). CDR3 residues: CASSLYNEQFF. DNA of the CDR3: TGTGCCAGCAGCTTATACAATGAGCAGTTCTTC.

The CDR3 protein is CASSLSRGWETQYF. The CDR3 DNA reads TGTGCCAGCAGCCTTAGTCGGGGATGGGAGACCCAGTACTTC. This sequence joins TRBV9 and TRBJ2-5, with D maybe TRBD2 (5 bases). Germline assignment: CDR1 SGDLS and CDR2 YYNGEE. The ends were cut back, 4 bases at V and 5 bases at J, with 15 bases in the middle. CDR3 length equals 14 residues.

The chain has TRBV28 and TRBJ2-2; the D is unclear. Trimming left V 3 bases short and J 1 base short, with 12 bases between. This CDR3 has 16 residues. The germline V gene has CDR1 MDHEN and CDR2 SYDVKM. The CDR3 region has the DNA TGTGCCAGCAGTTTCGGGCTATCTATGAACACCGGGGAGCTGTTTTTT. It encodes CASSFGLSMNTGELFF.